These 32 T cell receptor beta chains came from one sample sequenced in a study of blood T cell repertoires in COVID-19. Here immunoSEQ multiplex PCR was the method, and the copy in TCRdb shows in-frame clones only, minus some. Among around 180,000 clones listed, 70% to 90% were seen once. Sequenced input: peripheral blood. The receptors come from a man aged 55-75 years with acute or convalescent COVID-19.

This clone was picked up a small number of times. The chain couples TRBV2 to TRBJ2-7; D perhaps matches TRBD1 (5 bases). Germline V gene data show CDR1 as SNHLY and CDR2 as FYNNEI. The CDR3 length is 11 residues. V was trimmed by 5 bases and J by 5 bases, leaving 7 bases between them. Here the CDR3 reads CASSPGHEQYF. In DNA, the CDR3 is TGTGCCAGCAGTCCAGGGCACGAGCAGTACTTC.

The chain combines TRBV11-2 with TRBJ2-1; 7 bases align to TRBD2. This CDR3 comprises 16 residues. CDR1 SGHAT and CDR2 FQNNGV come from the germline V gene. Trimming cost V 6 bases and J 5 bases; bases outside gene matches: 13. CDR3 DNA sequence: TGTGCCAGCAGGAAGCGGGGAGGAAAAAATCACAATGAGCAGTTCTTC. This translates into CASRKRGGKNHNEQFF.

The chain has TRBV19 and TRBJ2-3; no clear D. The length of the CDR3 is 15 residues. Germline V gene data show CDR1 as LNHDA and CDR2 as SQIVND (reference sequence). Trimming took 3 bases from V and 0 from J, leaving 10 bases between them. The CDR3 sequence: CASSIRSPSTDTQYF. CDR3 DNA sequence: TGTGCCAGTAGTATCCGGTCCCCTAGCACAGATACGCAGTATTTT.

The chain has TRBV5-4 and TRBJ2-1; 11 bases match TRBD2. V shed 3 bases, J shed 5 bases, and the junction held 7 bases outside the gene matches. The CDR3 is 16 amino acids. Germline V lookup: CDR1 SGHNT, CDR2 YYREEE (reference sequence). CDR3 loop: CASSSGGLAGHNEQFF. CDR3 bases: TGTGCCAGCAGCTCGGGTGGACTAGCGGGTCACAATGAGCAGTTCTTC.

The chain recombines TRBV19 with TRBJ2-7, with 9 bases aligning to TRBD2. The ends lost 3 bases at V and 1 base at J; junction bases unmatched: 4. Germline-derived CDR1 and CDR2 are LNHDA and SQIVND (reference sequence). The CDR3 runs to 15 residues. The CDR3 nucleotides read TGTGCCAGTAGTATTTATAGCGGGAGTTCCTACGAGCAGTACTTC. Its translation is CASSIYSGSSYEQYF.

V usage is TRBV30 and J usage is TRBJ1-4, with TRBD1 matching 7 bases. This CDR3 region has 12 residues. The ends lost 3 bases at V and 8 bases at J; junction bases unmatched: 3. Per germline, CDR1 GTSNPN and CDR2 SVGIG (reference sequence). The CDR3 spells CAWSQDREKLFF. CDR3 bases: TGTGCCTGGAGCCAGGACAGGGAAAAACTGTTTTTT.

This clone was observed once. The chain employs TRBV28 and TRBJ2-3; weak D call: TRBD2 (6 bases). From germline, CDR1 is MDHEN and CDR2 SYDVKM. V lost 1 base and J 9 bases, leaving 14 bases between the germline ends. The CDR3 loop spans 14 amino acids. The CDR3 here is CASSLFSKAGTQYF. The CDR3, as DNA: TGTGCCAGCAGTTTATTCAGTAAGGCGGGGACGCAGTATTTT.

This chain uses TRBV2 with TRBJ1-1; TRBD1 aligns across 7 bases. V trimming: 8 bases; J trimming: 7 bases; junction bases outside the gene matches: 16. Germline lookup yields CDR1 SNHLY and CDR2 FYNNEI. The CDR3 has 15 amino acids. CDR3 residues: CASVRPQTGIREAFF. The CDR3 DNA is TGTGCCAGCGTCAGACCCCAGACAGGGATACGTGAAGCTTTCTTT.

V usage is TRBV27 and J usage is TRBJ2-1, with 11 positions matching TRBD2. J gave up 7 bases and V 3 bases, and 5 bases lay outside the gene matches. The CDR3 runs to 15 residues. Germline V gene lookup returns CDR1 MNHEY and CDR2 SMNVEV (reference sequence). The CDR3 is CASSFLAGGRNEQFF. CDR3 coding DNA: TGTGCCAGCAGTTTCTTAGCGGGAGGGCGGAATGAGCAGTTCTTC.

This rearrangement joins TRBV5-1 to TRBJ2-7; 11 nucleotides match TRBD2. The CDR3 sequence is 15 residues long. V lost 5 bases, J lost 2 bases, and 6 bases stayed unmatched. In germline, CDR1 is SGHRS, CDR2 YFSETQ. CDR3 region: CASRDLAGGAYEQYF. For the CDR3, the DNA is TGCGCCAGCAGAGATCTAGCGGGAGGCGCCTACGAGCAGTACTTC.

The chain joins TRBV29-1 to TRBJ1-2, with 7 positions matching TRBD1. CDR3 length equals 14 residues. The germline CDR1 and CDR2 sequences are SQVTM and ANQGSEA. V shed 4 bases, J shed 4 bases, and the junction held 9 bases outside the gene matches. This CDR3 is CSVGGGAPPYGYTF. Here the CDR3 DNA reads TGCAGCGTTGGAGGGGGCGCCCCTCCCTATGGCTACACCTTC.

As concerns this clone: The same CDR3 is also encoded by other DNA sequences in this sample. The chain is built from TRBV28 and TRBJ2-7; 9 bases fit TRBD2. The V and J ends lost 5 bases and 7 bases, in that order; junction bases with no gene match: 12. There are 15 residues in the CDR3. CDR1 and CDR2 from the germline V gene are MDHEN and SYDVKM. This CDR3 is CASSPRGAGGGEQYF. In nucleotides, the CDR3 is TGTGCCAGCAGTCCTCGGGGGGCGGGAGGGGGAGAGCAGTACTTC.

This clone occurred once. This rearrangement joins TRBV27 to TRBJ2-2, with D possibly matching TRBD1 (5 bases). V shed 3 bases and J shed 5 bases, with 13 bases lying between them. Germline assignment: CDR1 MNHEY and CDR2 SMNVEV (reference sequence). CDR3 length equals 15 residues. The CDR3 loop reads CASSFDSDDTGELFF. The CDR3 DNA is TGTGCCAGCAGTTTTGACAGTGATGATACCGGGGAGCTGTTTTTT.

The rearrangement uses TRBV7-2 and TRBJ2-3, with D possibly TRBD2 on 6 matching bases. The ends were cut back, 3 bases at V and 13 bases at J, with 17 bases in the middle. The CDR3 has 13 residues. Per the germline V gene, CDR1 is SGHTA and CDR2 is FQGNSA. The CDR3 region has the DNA TGTGCCAGCAGCTTCCCAAGCGGGTACCAAAAGTATTTT. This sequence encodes CASSFPSGYQKYF.

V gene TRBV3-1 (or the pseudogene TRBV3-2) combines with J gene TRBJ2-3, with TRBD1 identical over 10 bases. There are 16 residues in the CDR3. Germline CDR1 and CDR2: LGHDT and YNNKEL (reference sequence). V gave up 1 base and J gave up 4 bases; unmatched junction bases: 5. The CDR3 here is CASSQAGTGVADTQYF. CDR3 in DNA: TGTGCCAGCAGCCAAGCCGGGACAGGGGTGGCAGATACGCAGTATTTT.

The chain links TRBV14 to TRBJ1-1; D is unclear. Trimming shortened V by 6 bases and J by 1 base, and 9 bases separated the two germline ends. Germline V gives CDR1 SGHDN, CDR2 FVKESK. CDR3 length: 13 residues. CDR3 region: CASSPKPNTEAFF. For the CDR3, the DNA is TGTGCCAGCAGTCCGAAGCCGAACACTGAAGCTTTCTTT.

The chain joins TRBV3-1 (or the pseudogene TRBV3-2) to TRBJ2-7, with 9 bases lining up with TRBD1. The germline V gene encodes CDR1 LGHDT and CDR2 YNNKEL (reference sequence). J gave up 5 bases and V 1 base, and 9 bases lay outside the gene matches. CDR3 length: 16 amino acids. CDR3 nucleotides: TGTGCCAGCAGCCAAGCTTCCGGGACAGGGAACCACGAGCAGTACTTC. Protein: CASSQASGTGNHEQYF.

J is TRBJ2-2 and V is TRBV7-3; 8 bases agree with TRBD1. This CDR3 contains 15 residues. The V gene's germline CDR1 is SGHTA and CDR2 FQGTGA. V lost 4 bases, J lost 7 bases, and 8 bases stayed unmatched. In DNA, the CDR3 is TGTGCCAGCAGCTCCGGACAGGGTTGGGGCGGGGAGCTGTTTTTT. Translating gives CASSSGQGWGGELFF. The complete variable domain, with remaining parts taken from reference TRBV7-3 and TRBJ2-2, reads GAGVSQTPSNKVTEKGKYVELRCDPISGHTALYWYRQSLGQGPEFLIYFQGTGAADDSGLPNDRFFAVRPEGSVSTLKIQRTERGDSAVYLCASSSGQGWGGELFFGEGSRLTVL.

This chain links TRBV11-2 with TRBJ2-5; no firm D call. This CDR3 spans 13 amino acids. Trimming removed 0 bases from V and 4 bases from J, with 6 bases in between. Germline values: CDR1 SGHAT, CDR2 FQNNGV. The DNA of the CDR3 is TGTGCCAGCAGCTTAGAGGTAGTAGAGACCCAGTACTTC. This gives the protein CASSLEVVETQYF.

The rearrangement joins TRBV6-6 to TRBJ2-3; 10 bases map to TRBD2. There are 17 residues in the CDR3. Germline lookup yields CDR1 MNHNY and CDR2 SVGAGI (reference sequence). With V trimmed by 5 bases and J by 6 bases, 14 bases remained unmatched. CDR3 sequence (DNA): TGTGCCAGCAGTCCCGTAATGCCTAGCGGGGGTCGGGATACGCAGTATTTT. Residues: CASSPVMPSGGRDTQYF.

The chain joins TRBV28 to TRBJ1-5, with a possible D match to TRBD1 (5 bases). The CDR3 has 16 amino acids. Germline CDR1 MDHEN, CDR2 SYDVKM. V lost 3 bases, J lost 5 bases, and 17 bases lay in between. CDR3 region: CASSFPQMGGDQPQHF. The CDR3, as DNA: TGTGCCAGCAGTTTTCCCCAAATGGGGGGGGATCAGCCCCAGCATTTT.

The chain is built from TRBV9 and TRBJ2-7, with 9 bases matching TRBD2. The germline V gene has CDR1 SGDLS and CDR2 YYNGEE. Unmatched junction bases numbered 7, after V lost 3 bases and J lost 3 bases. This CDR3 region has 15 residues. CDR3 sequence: CASSATGTSRYEQYF. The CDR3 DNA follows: TGTGCCAGCAGCGCGACCGGGACTAGCCGCTACGAGCAGTACTTC.

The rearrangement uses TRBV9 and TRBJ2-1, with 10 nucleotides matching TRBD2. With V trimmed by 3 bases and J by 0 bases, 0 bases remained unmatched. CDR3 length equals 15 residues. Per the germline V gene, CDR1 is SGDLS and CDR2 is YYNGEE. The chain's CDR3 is CASSASGSSYNEQFF. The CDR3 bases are TGTGCCAGCAGCGCTAGCGGGAGCTCCTACAATGAGCAGTTCTTC.

The CDR3 reads CASRENFGGYTF. The CDR3 nucleotides read TGTGCCAGCAGGGAGAATTTTGGTGGCTACACCTTC. The rearrangement links TRBV2 to TRBJ1-2, with D uncertain. The CDR3 extends over 12 amino acids. Germline V gives CDR1 SNHLY, CDR2 FYNNEI. V was cut by 6 bases and J by 7 bases, with 12 bases left in between.

CDR3 sequence reads: CASSFEGFQHNEQFF. CDR3 in DNA: TGTGCCAGCAGTTTTGAGGGTTTCCAGCACAATGAGCAGTTCTTC. The J gene is TRBJ2-1, the V gene TRBV28; tentative D call: TRBD2 (5 bases). V was shortened by 3 bases and J by 5 bases, with 14 bases between the two germline ends. This CDR3 has 15 residues. Germline V gene data show CDR1 as MDHEN and CDR2 as SYDVKM.

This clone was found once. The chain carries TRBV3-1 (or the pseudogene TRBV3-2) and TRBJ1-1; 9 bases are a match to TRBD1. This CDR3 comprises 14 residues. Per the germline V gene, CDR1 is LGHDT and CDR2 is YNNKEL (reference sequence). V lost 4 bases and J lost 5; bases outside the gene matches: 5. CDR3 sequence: CASSRGQGDTEAFF. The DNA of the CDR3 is TGTGCCAGCAGCCGGGGACAGGGTGATACTGAAGCTTTCTTT.

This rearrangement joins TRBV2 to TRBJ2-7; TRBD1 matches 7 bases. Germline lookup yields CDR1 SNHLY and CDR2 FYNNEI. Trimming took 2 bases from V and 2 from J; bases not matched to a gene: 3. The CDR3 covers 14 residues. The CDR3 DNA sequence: TGTGCCAGCAGTGAAAACAGGGGAACCTACGAGCAGTACTTC. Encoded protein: CASSENRGTYEQYF. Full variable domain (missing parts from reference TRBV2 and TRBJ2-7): EPEVTQTPSHQVTQMGQEVILRCVPISNHLYFYWYRQILGQKVEFLVSFYNNEISEKSEIFDDQFSVERPDGSNFTLKIRSTKLEDSAMYFCASSENRGTYEQYFGPGTRLTVT.

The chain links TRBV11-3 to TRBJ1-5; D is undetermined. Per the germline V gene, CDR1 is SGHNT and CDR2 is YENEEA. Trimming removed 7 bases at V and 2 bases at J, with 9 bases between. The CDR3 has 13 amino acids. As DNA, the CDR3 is TGTGCCAGCATTATTCGGGGCAATCAGCCCCAGCATTTT. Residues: CASIIRGNQPQHF.

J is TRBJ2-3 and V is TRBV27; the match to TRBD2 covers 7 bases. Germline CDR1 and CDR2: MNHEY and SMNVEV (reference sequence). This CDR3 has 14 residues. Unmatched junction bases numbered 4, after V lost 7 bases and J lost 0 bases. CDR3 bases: TGTGCCAGCAAAACTAGCGCGAGCACAGATACGCAGTATTTT. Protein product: CASKTSASTDTQYF.

The CDR3 here is CATSRAGTSGMGDTGELFF. CDR3 bases: TGTGCCACCAGCAGAGCCGGGACTAGCGGGATGGGGGACACCGGGGAGCTGTTTTTT. The J gene is TRBJ2-2, the V gene TRBV15; 13 nucleotides line up with TRBD2. V was pared by 1 base and J by 3 bases, with 8 bases of the junction left unmatched. The CDR3 covers 19 residues. Germline lookup yields CDR1 LNHNV and CDR2 YYDKDF (reference sequence).

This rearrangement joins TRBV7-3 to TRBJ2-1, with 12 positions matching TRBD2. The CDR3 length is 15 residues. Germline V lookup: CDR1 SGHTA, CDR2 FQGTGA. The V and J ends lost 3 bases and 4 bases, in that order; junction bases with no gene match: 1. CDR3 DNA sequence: TGTGCCAGCAGCTTTACTAGCGGGAGGTACAATGAGCAGTTCTTC. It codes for CASSFTSGRYNEQFF.

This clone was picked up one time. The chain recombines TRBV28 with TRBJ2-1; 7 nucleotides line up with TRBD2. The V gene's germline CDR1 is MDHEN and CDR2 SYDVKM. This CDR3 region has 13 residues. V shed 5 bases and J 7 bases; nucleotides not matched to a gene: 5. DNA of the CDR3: TGTGCCAGCAGTATCAGCGGGACGAATGAGCAGTTCTTC. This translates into CASSISGTNEQFF.